This TCR beta chain was sequenced during a study of human T cells and chemical hapten exposure (dated by TCRdb to 2020 to 2023). Turning to the overall study: For sensitization, 2% DPC in acetone was applied to a 2 cm by 2 cm area of upper inner arm skin. Weekly therapeutic DPC doses were additionally applied to the scalp of patients throughout the roughly 26-week study period. Patch testing was performed on the upper back with Finn chambers containing 0.01% DPC, and the patch tests were scored after 6 days according to International Contact Dermatitis Research Group standards. The mostly female patient cohort included alopecia areata with under or over 50% scalp involvement, alopecia totalis and alopecia universalis. Libraries were pooled for sequencing, and per-sample TCR yields varied mainly because of small differences in library volumes within the pool. In alopecia patients, the study followed how the peripheral blood TCR repertoire changed in vivo over primary and secondary sensitization to diphenylcyclopropenone (DPC), a hapten. Blood was sampled from patients pre-sensitization (week 0) and at 2, 6 and about 24 weeks after DPC sensitization. For TCR sequencing, blood came from 25 to 35 alopecia patients at anywhere from one to four time points (pre-sensitization, 2, 6 and 24 weeks).

The time point label, read with the paper, signifies: pre-sensitization, week 0. Sample treatment or condition, as interpreted from the label and publication: therapeutic diphenylcyclopropenone sensitization with weekly scalp DPC. Blood at each patch-test visit was drawn before the patch test was applied. Eligible patients were aged 18 to 70, diagnosed with alopecia, deemed suitable for DPC therapy, and excluded if pregnant. Total RNA was isolated from unfractionated whole blood collected in Tempus Blood RNA tubes. To prepare the library, RACE was applied. The data were produced on a NextSeq 500. During library preparation, unique molecular identifiers were attached to individual cDNA molecules so that TCRs could be counted in a quantitative, reproducible way. For every blood RNA sample, sequencing covered both the TCR alpha and TCR beta chains. The paper's data handling went like this. The median number of TCRs per sample was some 100,000, ranging from roughly 23,224 to 690,600. V, J and CDR3 annotation of the TCR reads was carried out using the Decombinator software suite. To make PS versus PT1 abundance plots, every sample was subsampled to the same number of TCRs (28,000). Expanded TCRs were defined as absent before sensitization and observed at least eight times at the 2-week time point. The public reads were run again by TCRdb, first through fastp at Q25 and then through MiXCR, and only productive beta chains were kept. Every distinct CDR3 protein forms one entry, paired with its most common genes and DNA. V and J calls and clone size were set by TCRdb, not the authors. For this sample the table gives approximately 320,000 distinct CDR3 sequences, of which approximately 5.8% were detected only once. The ten most abundant clones make up over 6.5% of the sample.

Of note for this clonotype: There is no known antigen for this receptor. Base qualities were left out, and no much larger clone turns up one base away.

V loses 0 bases at its end and J loses 5 bases; junction bases beyond the gene matches: 5. The CDR3 goes from the cysteine to the phenylalanine over 15 residues. The only DNA kept is the CDR3, 45 bases in frame from the first base. CDR1 and CDR2, looked up from the germline V gene, are KGHSH and LQKENI. General conclusions and limits of the study: Repeated subsampling changed both the strength of the expansion versus patch-test correlation and the threshold at which that correlation became significant. No change with DPC sensitization was found in the number of TCRs above 1 in 1000 frequency, and no evidence of global repertoire structure alterations was found. Patch test score was positively correlated with the number of PT1 expanded TCRs, with significance at thresholds 8, 16 and 32 but not at 4. Compared with pre-sensitization or healthy control sets, expanded TCRs formed significantly more large CDR3 similarity clusters, which is consistent with antigen-driven responses. Because all patients had alopecia, a presumed autoimmune disease, the immune response of the patients might differ from that of healthy individuals.

The sequence came from a woman younger than 30 with alopecia areata. Some clones in this sample may be carry-over from other donors' samples. The source was whole blood, collected in connection with sensitization to the hapten diphenylcyclopropenone (DPC). The V and J segments used are TRBV18 and TRBJ2-7; 9 of the junction bases match TRBD1. The sequenced DNA is TGTGCCAGCTCACCACCCGGGACAGGGAAGAACGAGCAGTACTTC. Translated, this is CASSPPGTGKNEQYF.